Following are 24 T cell receptor beta chains from one sample sequenced in a study of T-cell reconstitution after alpha-beta-depleted transplantation in children listed by TCRdb under 2016. Findings and caveats that apply to the study as a whole: Hyperexpanded clone frequencies declined over subsequent months; after one year, T-cell counts and TCRbeta diversity were mostly attributed to newly produced T cells.

No antigen has been identified for these receptors. Reading the label with the study, this specimen's treatment or condition is: allogeneic hematopoietic cell transplantation with graft depleted of TCRalphabeta T cells and CD19 B cells. Libraries were built with PCR. Sequenced using an Illumina HiSeq 2500. To normalize quantification of the TCRbeta repertoire, the TCR libraries were built with molecular barcoding that relied on unique molecular identifiers. TCRdb applied fastp at Q25 and MiXCR to the public reads, then kept only in-frame beta chains. Merged by CDR3 protein, the rows form single entries marked with the most common genes and DNA. The sample profile shows about 290,000 distinct CDR3 sequences; almost 8% of them were found once. The ten most abundant clones make up over 7.5% of the sample. The sample was peripheral blood, taken 360 days after TCRalphabeta/CD19-depleted stem cell transplant. The receptors come from a female patient aged 2-9 years who had a stem cell transplant for Fanconi anemia, so the T cells may come from the graft donor.

In its sample, this clonotype was seen many times. The genes are TRBV28 and TRBJ1-5, with D perhaps TRBD1 (6 bases). The germline V and J ends were trimmed by 4 bases and 6 bases, with 16 bases remaining between them. The CDR3 has 15 amino acids. Germline loops: CDR1 MDHEN, CDR2 SYDVKM. The CDR3 here is CASSSRRGKGQPQHF. Written as DNA, the CDR3 is TGTGCCAGCAGTTCTCGTAGGGGGAAAGGTCAGCCCCAGCATTTT.

In its sample, this clonotype was seen many times. V gene TRBV10-3 combines with J gene TRBJ2-2, with D hard to call. The germline V gene has CDR1 ENHRY and CDR2 SYGVKD. The CDR3 loop spans 14 amino acids. Deletions cut 5 bases from V and 2 bases from J, with 9 bases between. The chain's CDR3 is CAISRDTNTGELFF. The CDR3 nucleotides read TGTGCCATCAGTCGCGACACCAACACCGGGGAGCTGTTTTTT.

This clonotype came up a few times. This chain joins TRBV7-3 and TRBJ2-1, with D maybe TRBD2 (5 bases). In germline, CDR1 is SGHTA, CDR2 FQGTGA. The CDR3 totals 13 residues. Deletions cut 5 bases from V and 4 bases from J, with 9 bases between. The CDR3 sequence is CASSLTTYNEQFF. In DNA form, the CDR3 reads TGTGCCAGCAGCCTGACTACATACAATGAGCAGTTCTTC.

The chain has TRBV5-1 and TRBJ1-2; possible D gene TRBD1, 5 bases. Germline V gene data show CDR1 as SGHRS and CDR2 as YFSETQ. V was trimmed by 3 bases and J by 4 bases, leaving 10 bases between them. The CDR3 is 13 residues long. DNA for the CDR3: TGCGCCAGCAGCTCCCGGGACCCCTATGGCTACACCTTC. This encodes CASSSRDPYGYTF.

This clonotype was detected many times. V gene TRBV10-2 combines with J gene TRBJ1-2; a possible D gene is TRBD1 (5 bases). V dropped 8 bases and J dropped 5 bases, with 12 bases sitting between them. Looked up from germline, CDR1 is WSHSY and CDR2 is SAAADI. The CDR3 contains 12 residues. The CDR3, as DNA: TGCGCCAGCTCATGGGGGGATTATGGCTACACCTTC. It specifies CASSWGDYGYTF.

V usage is TRBV18 and J usage is TRBJ1-5; no clear D. Trimming shortened V by 5 bases and J by 3 bases, and 8 bases separated the two germline ends. In germline, CDR1 is KGHSH, CDR2 LQKENI. This CDR3 contains 13 residues. Here the CDR3 reads CASSAGANQPQHF. For the CDR3, the DNA is TGTGCCAGCTCAGCAGGAGCCAATCAGCCCCAGCATTTT.

The chain links TRBV12-3 or TRBV12-4 to TRBJ1-3; D possibly corresponds to TRBD1 (6 bases). Trimming removed 5 bases at V and 1 base at J, with 12 bases between. The CDR3 consists of 15 residues. The CDR3 loop is CASSTRQASGNTIYF. Written as DNA, the CDR3 is TGTGCCAGCAGTACCCGACAGGCTTCTGGAAACACCATATATTTT.

This clonotype has a handful of counts. The chain couples TRBV6-2 or TRBV6-3 to TRBJ1-5, with D hard to call. V lost 5 bases and J 3 bases, leaving 8 bases between the germline ends. The CDR3 loop spans 13 amino acids. Germline assignment: CDR1 MNHEY and CDR2 SVGEGT. CDR3 DNA: TGTGCCAGCAGTCCCCGGACCAATCAGCCCCAGCATTTT. Its translation: CASSPRTNQPQHF.

This clonotype was recorded many times. The chain recombines TRBV5-1 with TRBJ2-7, with no clear D. From germline, CDR1 is SGHRS and CDR2 YFSETQ. CDR3 size: 14 residues. Trimming removed 4 bases from V and 3 bases from J, with 14 bases in between. The CDR3 loop reads CASSHAGQHYEQYF. In nucleotides, the CDR3 is TGCGCCAGCAGCCACGCCGGCCAACACTACGAGCAGTACTTC.

The J gene is TRBJ1-2, the V gene TRBV10-2; TRBD1 is a possible D gene (6 bases). Trimming took off 4 bases at V and 6 bases at J, with 18 bases between the two ends. Germline V gene lookup returns CDR1 WSHSY and CDR2 SAAADI. The CDR3 sequence is 15 residues long. As DNA, the CDR3 is TGCGCCAGCAGTGGTTACACGGGGGGCCTAAATGGCTACACCTTC. The encoded protein is CASSGYTGGLNGYTF.

This clonotype has a handful of counts. The chain joins TRBV14 to TRBJ2-3; D remains unclear. Trimming left V 5 bases short and J 5 bases short, with 11 bases between. CDR1 is SGHDN and CDR2 is FVKESK in the germline V gene. CDR3 length: 13 residues. CDR3 amino acids: CASSGELGDTQYF. CDR3 DNA: TGTGCCAGCAGCGGCGAGCTTGGAGATACGCAGTATTTT.

This clonotype was observed many times. The V and J genes are TRBV28 and TRBJ2-7, with D possibly matching TRBD2 (6 bases). Germline CDR1 and CDR2: MDHEN and SYDVKM. The V gene lost 2 bases and the J gene lost 2 bases, with 13 bases spanning the gap. The CDR3 contains 15 residues. The CDR3 reads CASSLGGLITYEQYF. The CDR3 DNA reads TGTGCCAGCAGTTTAGGGGGACTCATAACCTACGAGCAGTACTTC.

This clonotype has a count of ten or more. V usage is TRBV5-1 and J usage is TRBJ1-6; D is unresolved. CDR1 and CDR2 from the germline V gene are SGHRS and YFSETQ. The CDR3 length is 14 residues. The ends were cut back, 1 base at V and 5 bases at J, with 7 bases in the middle. CDR3 amino acids: CASSLSGDNSPLHF. In DNA form, the CDR3 reads TGCGCCAGCAGCTTGTCGGGTGATAATTCACCCCTCCACTTT.

This clonotype showed up many times. The rearrangement joins TRBV28 to TRBJ1-4; tentatively, D is TRBD1 (5 bases). Germline V gene data show CDR1 as MDHEN and CDR2 as SYDVKM. The CDR3 is 15 amino acids. Trimming removed 5 bases from V and 7 bases from J, with 17 bases in between. The CDR3 nucleotides read TGTGCCAGCAGTCCGCCTCGGAGTGGGGGTGAAAAACTGTTTTTT. Amino acid sequence: CASSPPRSGGEKLFF.

The sample holds a few counts of this clonotype. The chain combines TRBV11-2 with TRBJ2-3, with D possibly matching TRBD1 (6 bases). The CDR3 runs 17 residues. Trimming took off 4 bases at V and 0 bases at J, with 17 bases between the two ends. The germline V gene encodes CDR1 SGHAT and CDR2 FQNNGV. In nucleotides, the CDR3 is TGTGCCAGCAGCTCACTTCGGGACATAACTAGCACAGATACGCAGTATTTT. This translates into CASSSLRDITSTDTQYF.

This clonotype was detected ten times or more. The CDR3 loop reads CASSWSSLGTGELFF. The CDR3 bases are TGTGCCAGCAGTTGGTCCAGCTTAGGCACCGGGGAGCTGTTTTTT. The rearrangement joins TRBV6-5 to TRBJ2-2, with D unclear. Germline CDR1 MNHEY, CDR2 SVGAGI. The CDR3 spans 15 residues. Trimming took off 4 bases at V and 4 bases at J, with 13 bases between the two ends.

This clonotype has more than one count but fewer than ten. The rearrangement links TRBV27 to TRBJ1-1, with D uncertain. Trimming left V 0 bases short and J 0 bases short, with 8 bases between. Germline values: CDR1 MNHEY, CDR2 SMNVEV (reference sequence). This CDR3 has 15 amino acids. CDR3 in amino acids: CASSLSSLMNTEAFF. The CDR3 nucleotides are TGTGCCAGCAGTTTATCCTCACTTATGAACACTGAAGCTTTCTTT.

This clonotype was observed many times. J is TRBJ2-1 and V is TRBV27, with no clear D. Between the trimmed V and J ends, which lost 2 bases and 11 bases, there was a span of 7 bases. Germline CDR1 reads MNHEY; CDR2 reads SMNVEV (reference sequence). The CDR3 is 11 amino acids. CDR3 loop: CASSLNGKQFF. CDR3 DNA sequence: TGTGCCAGCAGTTTAAATGGGAAGCAGTTCTTC.

The chain links TRBV12-3 or TRBV12-4 to TRBJ2-4; TRBD1 agrees at 8 bases. The CDR3 spans 15 residues. Trimming cost V 6 bases and J 8 bases; bases outside gene matches: 12. In nucleotides, the CDR3 is TGTGCCAGCAGCAGCCAGGGGGCCATATCGGACATTCAGTACTTC. Translated: CASSSQGAISDIQYF.

This clonotype was detected only a few times. An end of the junction does not agree with germline; a read error may underlie this. The genes are TRBV7-9 and TRBJ1-2; D is undetermined. The CDR3 consists of 13 residues. Germline V gene sequence: CDR1 SEHNR, CDR2 FQNEAQ (reference sequence). CDR3 region: CASNLEWGSGYTF. CDR3 nucleotides: TGTGCCAGCAACTTAGAGTGGGGATCGGGCTACACCTTC. Full variable domain (remainder filled in from reference TRBV7-9 and TRBJ1-2): DTGVSQNPRHKITKRGQNVTFRCDPISEHNRLYWYRQTLGQGPEFLTYFQNEAQLEKSRLLSDRFSAERPKGSFSTLEIQRTEQGDSAMYLCASNLEWGSGYTFGSGTRLTVV.

This clonotype was recorded at least ten times. The chain combines TRBV6-5 with TRBJ2-3, with 10 bases identical to TRBD2. There are 17 residues in the CDR3. Germline values: CDR1 MNHEY, CDR2 SVGAGI. With V trimmed by 4 bases and J by 2 bases, 9 bases remained unmatched. The CDR3 nucleotides read TGTGCCAGCAGTTGGGGAGCGGGGGGGAAATCCACAGATACGCAGTATTTT. It encodes CASSWGAGGKSTDTQYF.

This clonotype was seen only a few times. The V call is TRBV9, the J call TRBJ2-3; D perhaps matches TRBD1 (5 bases). Germline V CDR1 and CDR2: SGDLS, YYNGEE. V was shortened by 0 bases and J by 4 bases, with 12 bases between the two germline ends. CDR3 length: 15 residues. The CDR3 DNA reads as TGTGCCAGCAGCGTAGAGCTAGAAGGGGCAGATACGCAGTATTTT. Encoded protein: CASSVELEGADTQYF.

The sample holds many counts of this clonotype. The chain uses TRBV11-2 and TRBJ2-2; D uncertain. The ends were cut back, 1 base at V and 3 bases at J, with 9 bases in the middle. This CDR3 region has 15 residues. CDR1 is SGHAT and CDR2 is FQNNGV in the germline V gene. CDR3 nucleotide sequence: TGTGCCAGCAGCTTAGGGACCTCACACACCGGGGAGCTGTTTTTT. Protein sequence: CASSLGTSHTGELFF.

The CDR3 reads CASSIHSGPPYF. DNA for the CDR3: TGTGCCAGTAGTATTCATTCGGGACCACCCTACTTC. This sequence joins TRBV19 and TRBJ2-5; D tentatively reads TRBD1 or TRBD2 (5 bases each). Per the germline V gene, CDR1 is LNHDA and CDR2 is SQIVND (reference sequence). The CDR3 covers 12 residues. V was clipped by 3 bases and J by 14 bases, with 16 bases between them.